This T cell receptor beta chain was sequenced in a study of blood T cell repertoires in COVID-19. Across the study: The origin of the acute and convalescent COVID-19 samples was the United States, Italy and Spain. PBMCs, B-cell-depleted T cells, or T cells were the source of the cDNA or gDNA that made up the material.

Per the authors' pipeline: Counts of nucleated cells, estimated from reference gene primer amplification, were obtained. Only in-frame clones appear in the TCRdb table, and some are missing; sequencing was by immunoSEQ multiplex PCR. The D gene and trimming were derived from the DNA, and the V and J assignments and clone size from that table. In the table there are around 130,000 clones, 75% to 90% of which are singletons. The V gene's germline CDR1 is GTSNPN and CDR2 SVGIG (reference sequence). Trimming cost V 1 base and J 9 bases; bases outside gene matches: 11. The CDR3 runs 16 residues. The genes are TRBV30 and TRBJ1-4, with 10 bases fitting TRBD1. The sample taken for sequencing was peripheral blood. This receptor was taken from a human donor in a cohort sampled during active COVID-19. The CDR3 is CAWSATGGTGAKKLFF. The CDR3 nucleotides read TGTGCCTGGAGTGCTACTGGGGGGACAGGGGCTAAAAAACTGTTTTTT.